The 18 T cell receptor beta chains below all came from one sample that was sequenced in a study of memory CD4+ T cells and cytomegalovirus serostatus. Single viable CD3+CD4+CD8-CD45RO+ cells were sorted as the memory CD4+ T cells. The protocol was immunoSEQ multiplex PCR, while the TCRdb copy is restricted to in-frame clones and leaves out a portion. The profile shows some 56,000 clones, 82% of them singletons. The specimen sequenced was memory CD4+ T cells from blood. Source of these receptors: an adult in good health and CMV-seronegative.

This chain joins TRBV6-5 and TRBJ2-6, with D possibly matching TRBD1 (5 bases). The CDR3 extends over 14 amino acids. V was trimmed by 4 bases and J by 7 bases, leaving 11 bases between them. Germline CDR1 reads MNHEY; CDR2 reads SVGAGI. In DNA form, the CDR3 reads TGTGCCAGCAGTTCCAATCAGGGTGCCAACGTCCTGACTTTC. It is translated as CASSSNQGANVLTF.

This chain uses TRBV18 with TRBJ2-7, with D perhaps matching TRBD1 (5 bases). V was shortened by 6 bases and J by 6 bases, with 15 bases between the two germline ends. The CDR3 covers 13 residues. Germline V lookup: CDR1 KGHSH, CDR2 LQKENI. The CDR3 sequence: CASSRPWGGEQYF. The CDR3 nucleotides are TGTGCCAGCTCGCGACCCTGGGGCGGCGAGCAGTACTTC.

The CDR3 spells CASSIGVSRVSSYEQYF. The CDR3 DNA follows: TGTGCCAGTAGTATCGGGGTGTCACGGGTAAGCTCCTACGAGCAGTACTTC. V usage is TRBV19 and J usage is TRBJ2-7; possible D gene TRBD2, 5 bases. The CDR3 is 17 amino acids. V lost 3 bases, J lost 0 bases, and 18 bases lay in between. Germline CDR1 reads LNHDA; CDR2 reads SQIVND (reference sequence).

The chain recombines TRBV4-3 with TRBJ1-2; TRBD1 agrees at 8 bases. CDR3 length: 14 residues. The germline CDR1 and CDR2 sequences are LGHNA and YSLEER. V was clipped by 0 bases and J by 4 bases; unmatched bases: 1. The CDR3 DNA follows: TGCGCCAGCAGCCAAGACAGGGGGCCCTATGGCTACACCTTC. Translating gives CASSQDRGPYGYTF.

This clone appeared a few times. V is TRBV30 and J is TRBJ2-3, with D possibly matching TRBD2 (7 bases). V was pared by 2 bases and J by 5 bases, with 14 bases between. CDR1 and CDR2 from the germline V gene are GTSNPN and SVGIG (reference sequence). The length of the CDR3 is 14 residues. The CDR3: CAWSRGGARDTQYF. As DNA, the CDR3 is TGTGCCTGGAGTCGAGGGGGGGCCAGAGATACGCAGTATTTT.

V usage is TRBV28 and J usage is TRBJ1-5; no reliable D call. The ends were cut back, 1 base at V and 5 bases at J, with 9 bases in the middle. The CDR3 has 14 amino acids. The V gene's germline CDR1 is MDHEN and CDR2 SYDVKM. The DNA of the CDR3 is TGTGCCAGCAGTTTATTACAGCGGGATCAGCCCCAGCATTTT. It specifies CASSLLQRDQPQHF. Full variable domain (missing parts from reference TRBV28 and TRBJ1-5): DVKVTQSSRYLVKRTGEKVFLECVQDMDHENMFWYRQDPGLGLRLIYFSYDVKMKEKGDIPEGYSVSREKKERFSLILESASTNQTSMYLCASSLLQRDQPQHFGDGTRLSIL.

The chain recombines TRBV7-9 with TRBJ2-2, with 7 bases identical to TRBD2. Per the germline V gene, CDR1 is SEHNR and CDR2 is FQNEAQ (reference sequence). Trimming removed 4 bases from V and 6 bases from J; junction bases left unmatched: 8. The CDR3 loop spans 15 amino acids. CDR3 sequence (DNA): TGTGCCAGCAGCTATTCCTCTCGGGGGGCCGGGGAGCTGTTTTTT. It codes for CASSYSSRGAGELFF.

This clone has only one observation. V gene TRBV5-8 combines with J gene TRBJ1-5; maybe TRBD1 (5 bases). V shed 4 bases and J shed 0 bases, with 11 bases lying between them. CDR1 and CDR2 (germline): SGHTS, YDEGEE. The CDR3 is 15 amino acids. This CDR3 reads CASSPGQLSNQPQHF. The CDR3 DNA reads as TGTGCCAGCAGCCCGGGGCAACTTAGCAATCAGCCCCAGCATTTT.

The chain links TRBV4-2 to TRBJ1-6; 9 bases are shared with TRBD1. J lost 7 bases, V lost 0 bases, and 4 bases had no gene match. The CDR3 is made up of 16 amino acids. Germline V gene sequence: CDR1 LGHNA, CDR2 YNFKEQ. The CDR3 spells CASSQDRDRANSPLHF. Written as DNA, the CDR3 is TGTGCCAGCAGCCAAGATAGGGACAGGGCAAATTCACCCCTCCACTTT.

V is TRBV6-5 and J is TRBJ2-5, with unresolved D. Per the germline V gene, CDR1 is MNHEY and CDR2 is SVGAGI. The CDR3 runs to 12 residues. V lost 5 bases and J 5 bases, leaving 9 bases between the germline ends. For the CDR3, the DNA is TGTGCCAGCAGTCACCTCCAGGAGACCCAGTACTTC. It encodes CASSHLQETQYF.

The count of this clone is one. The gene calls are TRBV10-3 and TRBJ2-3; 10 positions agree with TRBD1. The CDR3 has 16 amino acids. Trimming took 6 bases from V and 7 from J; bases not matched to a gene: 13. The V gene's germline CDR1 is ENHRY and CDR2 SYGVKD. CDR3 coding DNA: TGTGCCATCAGCGGGGGGACAGGGGTTAGCGGGTATACGCAGTATTTT. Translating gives CAISGGTGVSGYTQYF.

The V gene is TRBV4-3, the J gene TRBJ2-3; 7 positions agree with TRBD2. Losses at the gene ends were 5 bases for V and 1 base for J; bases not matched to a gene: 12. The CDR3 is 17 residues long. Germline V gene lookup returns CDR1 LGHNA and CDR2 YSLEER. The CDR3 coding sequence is TGCGCCAGCAGCAAGACGGCCGGGGGGATTCGCACAGATACGCAGTATTTT. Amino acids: CASSKTAGGIRTDTQYF.

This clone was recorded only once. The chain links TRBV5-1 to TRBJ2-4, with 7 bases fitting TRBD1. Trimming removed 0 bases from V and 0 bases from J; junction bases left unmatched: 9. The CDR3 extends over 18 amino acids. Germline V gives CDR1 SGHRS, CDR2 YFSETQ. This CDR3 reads CASSLEGRQGVAKNIQYF. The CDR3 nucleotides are TGCGCCAGCAGCTTGGAAGGGCGGCAGGGGGTAGCCAAAAACATTCAGTACTTC.

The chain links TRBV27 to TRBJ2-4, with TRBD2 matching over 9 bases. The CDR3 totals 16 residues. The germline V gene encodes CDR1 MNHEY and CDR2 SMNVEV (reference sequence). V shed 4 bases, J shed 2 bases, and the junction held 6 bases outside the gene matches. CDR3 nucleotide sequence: TGTGCCAGCAGTTGGGGCGGGGGGGCAACCAAAAACATTCAGTACTTC. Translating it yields CASSWGGGATKNIQYF.

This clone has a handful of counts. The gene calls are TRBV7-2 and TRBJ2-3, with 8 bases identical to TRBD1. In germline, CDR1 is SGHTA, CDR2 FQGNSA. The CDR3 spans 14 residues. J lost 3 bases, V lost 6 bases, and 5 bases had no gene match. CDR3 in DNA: TGTGCCAGCAGACGGGACAGGAGGACAGATACGCAGTATTTT. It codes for CASRRDRRTDTQYF.

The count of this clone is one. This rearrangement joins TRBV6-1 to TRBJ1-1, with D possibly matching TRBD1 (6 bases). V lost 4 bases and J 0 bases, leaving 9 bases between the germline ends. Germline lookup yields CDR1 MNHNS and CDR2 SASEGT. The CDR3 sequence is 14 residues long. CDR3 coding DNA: TGTGCCAGCAGTGCCACAGGGATGAACACTGAAGCTTTCTTT. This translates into CASSATGMNTEAFF.

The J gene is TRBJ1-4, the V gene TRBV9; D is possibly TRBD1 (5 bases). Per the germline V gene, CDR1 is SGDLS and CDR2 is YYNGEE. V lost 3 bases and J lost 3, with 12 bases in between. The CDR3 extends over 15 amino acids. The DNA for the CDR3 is TGTGCCAGCAGCGCCCGGGGCTATGCTAATGAAAAACTGTTTTTT. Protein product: CASSARGYANEKLFF. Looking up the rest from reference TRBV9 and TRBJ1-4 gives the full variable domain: DSGVTQTPKHLITATGQRVTLRCSPRSGDLSVYWYQQSLDQGLQFLIQYYNGEERAKGNILERFSAQQFPDLHSELNLSSLELGDSALYFCASSARGYANEKLFFGSGTQLSVL.

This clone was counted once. The CDR3 nucleotides are TGTGCCAGCAGCCCAGTCCGGGACGGGGGCTTCTACACCTTC. This gives the protein CASSPVRDGGFYTF. The chain employs TRBV7-9 and TRBJ1-2, with D possibly TRBD1 on 6 matching bases. In germline, CDR1 is SEHNR, CDR2 FQNEAQ (reference sequence). The CDR3 has 14 residues. The V and J ends lost 5 bases and 10 bases respectively, with 20 bases between them.